Shown below are 29 T cell receptor beta chains from a single sample sequenced in a study of shared clonotypes between healthy human individuals. TCRdb's copy holds only in-frame clones and misses some; the assay was immunoSEQ multiplex PCR. The sample has some 1.5 million clones; approximately 96% are singletons. Source material: naive CD4+ T cells sorted from blood. Subset described: CD45RA+ positively selected. The source is a man in his thirties or forties in good health.

This chain connects TRBV30 to TRBJ1-3; no reliable D call. The CDR3 runs to 13 residues. The ends were cut back, 2 bases at V and 4 bases at J, with 9 bases in the middle. The germline V gene encodes CDR1 GTSNPN and CDR2 SVGIG (reference sequence). CDR3 amino acids: CAWSLAVGNTIYF. Here the CDR3 DNA reads TGTGCCTGGAGTTTGGCTGTGGGAAACACCATATATTTT.

J is TRBJ2-7 and V is TRBV7-2; the match to TRBD2 covers 11 bases. V was pared by 4 bases and J by 2 bases, with 7 bases of the junction left unmatched. There are 16 residues in the CDR3. CDR1 and CDR2 from the germline V gene are SGHTA and FQGNSA. The CDR3 region is CASSSRTSGFPYEQYF. Written as DNA, the CDR3 is TGTGCCAGCAGCTCCCGGACTAGCGGGTTTCCCTACGAGCAGTACTTC. Combining the CDR3 with reference TRBV7-2 and TRBJ2-7 gives the whole variable domain GAGVSQSPSNKVTEKGKDVELRCDPISGHTALYWYRQSLGQGLEFLIYFQGNSAPDKSGLPSDRFSAERTGGSVSTLTIQRTQQEDSAVYLCASSSRTSGFPYEQYFGPGTRLTVT.

The V call is TRBV6-1, the J call TRBJ1-4; D may be TRBD1 (6 bases). This CDR3 spans 15 amino acids. CDR1 and CDR2 from the germline V gene are MNHNS and SASEGT. Trimming cost V 6 bases and J 8 bases, with 19 bases left between them. CDR3 residues: CASRGRGAAREKLFF. In DNA, the CDR3 is TGTGCCAGCAGAGGCCGGGGGGCGGCAAGGGAAAAACTGTTTTTT.

V and J are TRBV5-8 and TRBJ2-1, with 13 bases that match TRBD2. Germline V gene lookup returns CDR1 SGHTS and CDR2 YDEGEE. The CDR3 sequence is 15 residues long. V dropped 4 bases and J dropped 4; count of bases not matched to a gene: 2. CDR3 coding DNA: TGTGCCAGCAGCCGGACTAGCGGGAGATACAATGAGCAGTTCTTC. As protein: CASSRTSGRYNEQFF.

Note on this clone: This sample includes further DNA sequences coding for the same CDR3. The genes are TRBV11-3 and TRBJ2-2; D gene ambiguous. V was clipped by 3 bases and J by 4 bases, with 3 bases between them. The V gene's germline CDR1 is SGHNT and CDR2 YENEEA. This CDR3 region has 12 residues. CDR3 protein: CASSLVTGELFF. The CDR3 nucleotides are TGTGCCAGCAGCTTGGTCACCGGGGAGCTGTTTTTT.

The J gene is TRBJ2-1, the V gene TRBV6-1; D is uncertain. The germline V gene has CDR1 MNHNS and CDR2 SASEGT. The CDR3 runs 13 residues. V gave up 1 base and J gave up 7 bases, with 8 bases separating them. This CDR3 is CASSEGFWNEQFF. The CDR3 nucleotides are TGTGCCAGCAGTGAAGGATTTTGGAATGAGCAGTTCTTC.

This clone was observed a single time. The CDR3 nucleotides are TGTGCCAGTAGGAAGGCTAATGAAAAACTGTTTTTT. Its translation is CASRKANEKLFF. The J gene is TRBJ1-4, the V gene TRBV19; D is undetermined. Per the germline V gene, CDR1 is LNHDA and CDR2 is SQIVND (reference sequence). The CDR3 is 12 residues long. V gave up 6 bases and J gave up 3 bases, with 5 bases separating them.

V usage is TRBV7-9 and J usage is TRBJ2-1; D ambiguous. Germline V CDR1 and CDR2: SEHNR, FQNEAQ (reference sequence). Trimming removed 5 bases from V and 7 bases from J, with 12 bases in between. The CDR3 is 13 residues long. CDR3 amino acids: CASSIGLSNEQFF. The CDR3 DNA is TGTGCCAGCAGCATAGGATTGTCGAATGAGCAGTTCTTC. The full variable domain, with the rest looked up from reference TRBV7-9 and TRBJ2-1, is DTGVSQNPRHKITKRGQNVTFRCDPISEHNRLYWYRQTLGQGPEFLTYFQNEAQLEKSRLLSDRFSAERPKGSFSTLEIQRTEQGDSAMYLCASSIGLSNEQFFGPGTRLTVL.

This chain connects TRBV28 to TRBJ2-3; 8 bases map to TRBD2. After removal of 5 bases from V and 1 base from J, the junction contained 8 bases not matched to a gene. CDR1 and CDR2 from the germline V gene are MDHEN and SYDVKM. The CDR3 extends over 16 amino acids. The CDR3 sequence: CASSIAGPSGTDTQYF. In nucleotides, the CDR3 is TGTGCCAGCAGTATAGCGGGACCGAGCGGCACAGATACGCAGTATTTT.

V is TRBV10-2 and J is TRBJ2-1; D is undetermined. This CDR3 has 15 amino acids. Trimming took 4 bases from V and 4 from J, leaving 14 bases between them. Germline CDR1 reads WSHSY; CDR2 reads SAAADI. CDR3 region: CASSVQEPSYNEQFF. DNA for the CDR3: TGCGCCAGCAGTGTCCAGGAACCATCATACAATGAGCAGTTCTTC.

V and J are TRBV27 and TRBJ2-2; TRBD1 aligns across 7 bases. The CDR3 runs to 18 residues. CDR1 and CDR2 (germline): MNHEY, SMNVEV (reference sequence). V was pared by 1 base and J by 7 bases, with 15 bases of the junction left unmatched. For the CDR3, the DNA is TGTGCCAGCAGTTTATTCAGTTTACCGACAGGGAAGGGCGGGGAGCTGTTTTTT. This gives the protein CASSLFSLPTGKGGELFF.

The chain couples TRBV7-8 to TRBJ2-7, with D possibly matching TRBD2 (6 bases). Between the trimmed V and J ends, which lost 3 bases and 3 bases, there was a span of 12 bases. Germline lookup yields CDR1 SGHVS and CDR2 FQNEAQ. The CDR3 extends over 14 amino acids. In DNA, the CDR3 is TGTGCCAGCAGCTTTGGCCTAGCGAGCTACGAGCAGTACTTC. Amino acids: CASSFGLASYEQYF. The variable domain in full, completed from reference TRBV7-8 and TRBJ2-7, reads GAGVSQSPRYKVAKRGQDVALRCDPISGHVSLFWYQQALGQGPEFLTYFQNEAQLDKSGLPSDRFFAERPEGSVSTLKIQRTQQEDSAVYLCASSFGLASYEQYFGPGTRLTVT.

A single count supports this clone. This rearrangement joins TRBV5-5 to TRBJ1-3; a possible D gene is TRBD1 (6 bases). Per germline, CDR1 SGHKS and CDR2 YYEKEE (reference sequence). There are 16 residues in the CDR3. V shed 3 bases and J shed 0 bases, with 13 bases lying between them. The CDR3 DNA follows: TGTGCCAGCAGCTGGGTTACAGGGCTCTCTGGAAACACCATATATTTT. Translated, it gives CASSWVTGLSGNTIYF.

The CDR3 loop reads CASSHTGGEETQYF. The DNA for the CDR3 is TGTGCCAGCTCACATACAGGGGGGGAAGAGACCCAGTACTTC. V and J are TRBV18 and TRBJ2-5; D is perhaps TRBD1 (8 bases). V dropped 4 bases and J dropped 3 bases, with 12 bases sitting between them. Germline V lookup: CDR1 KGHSH, CDR2 LQKENI. This CDR3 is built from 14 residues.

This chain links TRBV10-3 with TRBJ2-7, with D maybe TRBD1 (5 bases). The CDR3 loop spans 15 amino acids. The ends were cut back, 4 bases at V and 5 bases at J, with 18 bases in the middle. Germline CDR1 and CDR2: ENHRY and SYGVKD. The CDR3 loop is CAISAFLAGMDEQYF. DNA for the CDR3: TGTGCCATCAGTGCCTTCCTTGCAGGGATGGACGAGCAGTACTTC.

The chain combines TRBV2 with TRBJ1-2, with 9 bases identical to TRBD1. V dropped 4 bases and J dropped 8; count of bases not matched to a gene: 8. Germline lookup yields CDR1 SNHLY and CDR2 FYNNEI. This CDR3 contains 14 residues. Here the CDR3 reads CASSAGTGLYGYTF. The CDR3, as DNA: TGTGCCAGCAGTGCTGGGACAGGGTTGTACGGCTACACCTTC.

Only one count was recorded for this clone. This chain connects TRBV14 to TRBJ1-2; TRBD1 aligns across 8 bases. The CDR3 covers 16 residues. The ends lost 1 base at V and 7 bases at J; junction bases unmatched: 11. Germline V gene lookup returns CDR1 SGHDN and CDR2 FVKESK. The CDR3 DNA reads TGTGCCAGCAGCCAAGTTCCGGGACAGGACTTCTTTGGCTACACCTTC. As protein: CASSQVPGQDFFGYTF.

The chain is built from TRBV7-2 and TRBJ2-7, with D perhaps matching TRBD2 (5 bases). Germline values: CDR1 SGHTA, CDR2 FQGNSA. Trimming removed 2 bases at V and 5 bases at J, with 13 bases between. The CDR3 runs to 14 residues. The CDR3 reads CASSLRRAPNEQYF. CDR3 DNA sequence: TGTGCCAGCAGCTTAAGGCGGGCCCCAAACGAGCAGTACTTC.

CDR3: CASSEMGNTIYF. CDR3 coding DNA: TGTGCCAGCAGTGAAATGGGTAACACCATATATTTT. The V and J genes are TRBV6-1 and TRBJ1-3, with D unclear. CDR1 and CDR2 from the germline V gene are MNHNS and SASEGT. The germline V and J ends were trimmed by 2 bases and 7 bases, with 6 bases remaining between them. This CDR3 region has 12 residues.

V usage is TRBV9 and J usage is TRBJ2-6; the D gene is possibly TRBD1 (5 bases). Deletions cut 0 bases from V and 0 bases from J, with 13 bases between. The CDR3 totals 18 residues. Germline values: CDR1 SGDLS, CDR2 YYNGEE. This chain's CDR3 is CASSVVSGISSGANVLTF. In DNA form, the CDR3 reads TGTGCCAGCAGCGTAGTTTCAGGGATCAGCTCTGGGGCCAACGTCCTGACTTTC.

This clone appeared once. The genes are TRBV6-1 and TRBJ2-7, with 9 bases that match TRBD2. Germline-derived CDR1 and CDR2 are MNHNS and SASEGT. J was trimmed by 2 bases and V by 5 bases; bases with no gene match: 4. The CDR3 length is 14 residues. For the CDR3, the DNA is TGTGCCAGCAGTACTAGCGGGCGAGCCTACGAGCAGTACTTC. Translating it yields CASSTSGRAYEQYF.

The chain carries TRBV9 and TRBJ1-1; perhaps TRBD1 as D (5 bases). There are 16 residues in the CDR3. Germline V CDR1 and CDR2: SGDLS, YYNGEE. Between the trimmed V and J ends, which lost 0 bases and 5 bases, there was a span of 17 bases. The CDR3 DNA follows: TGTGCCAGCAGCGTAGGAACGGGAGGGGAGGGGACTGAAGCTTTCTTT. Residues: CASSVGTGGEGTEAFF.

This chain uses TRBV5-6 with TRBJ2-1; D is perhaps TRBD1 or TRBD2 (6 bases each). The germline V gene encodes CDR1 SGHDT and CDR2 YYEEEE. Deletions cut 1 base from V and 1 base from J, with 15 bases between. CDR3 length: 17 amino acids. The CDR3 DNA reads TGTGCCAGCAGCTTGTCTAGGGGGGCACGGTCCTACAATGAGCAGTTCTTC. Its translation is CASSLSRGARSYNEQFF.

The J gene is TRBJ2-3, the V gene TRBV5-4, with a tentative D call TRBD2 (5 bases). There are 16 residues in the CDR3. Trimming took 4 bases from V and 1 from J, leaving 16 bases between them. CDR1 and CDR2 from the germline V gene are SGHNT and YYREEE (reference sequence). CDR3 loop: CASSLQLGHGTDTQYF. The CDR3 coding sequence is TGTGCCAGCAGCCTACAACTAGGCCACGGCACAGATACGCAGTATTTT.

The chain carries TRBV28 and TRBJ2-2; perhaps TRBD1 as D (6 bases). The CDR3 is 14 amino acids. The V and J ends lost 6 bases and 6 bases respectively, with 14 bases between them. In germline, CDR1 is MDHEN, CDR2 SYDVKM. In DNA form, the CDR3 reads TGTGCCAGCAGGGCTACAGGGAGTGCCGGGGAGCTGTTTTTT. Its protein is CASRATGSAGELFF.

This chain links TRBV11-2 with TRBJ2-1; maybe TRBD2 (6 bases). This CDR3 contains 14 residues. Looked up from germline, CDR1 is SGHAT and CDR2 is FQNNGV. V gave up 5 bases and J gave up 7 bases, with 15 bases separating them. DNA for the CDR3: TGTGCCAGCAGCCCACCGGGACTGTCGAATGAGCAGTTCTTC. The encoded protein is CASSPPGLSNEQFF.

V is TRBV5-4 and J is TRBJ2-7; 9 positions match TRBD1. V gave up 2 bases and J gave up 2 bases; unmatched junction bases: 5. Germline lookup yields CDR1 SGHNT and CDR2 YYREEE (reference sequence). This CDR3 contains 15 residues. CDR3 sequence: CASSFDGTGTYEQYF. The CDR3 DNA reads TGTGCCAGCAGCTTCGACGGGACAGGGACCTACGAGCAGTACTTC.

The V call is TRBV19, the J call TRBJ1-5; D is perhaps TRBD1 (5 bases). Germline V gene lookup returns CDR1 LNHDA and CDR2 SQIVND (reference sequence). This CDR3 region has 17 residues. V dropped 3 bases and J dropped 0 bases, with 15 bases sitting between them. The CDR3 sequence is CASSIRQLIDSNQPQHF. DNA for the CDR3: TGTGCCAGTAGTATTAGACAGCTAATAGATAGCAATCAGCCCCAGCATTTT.

The chain combines TRBV20-1 with TRBJ2-3; D is ambiguous. There are 10 residues in the CDR3. Deletions cut 5 bases from V and 11 bases from J, with 11 bases between. Germline CDR1 DFQATT, CDR2 SNEGSKA (reference sequence). CDR3 loop: CSALHVRQYF. CDR3 sequence (DNA): TGCAGTGCTTTACACGTTAGGCAGTATTTT.